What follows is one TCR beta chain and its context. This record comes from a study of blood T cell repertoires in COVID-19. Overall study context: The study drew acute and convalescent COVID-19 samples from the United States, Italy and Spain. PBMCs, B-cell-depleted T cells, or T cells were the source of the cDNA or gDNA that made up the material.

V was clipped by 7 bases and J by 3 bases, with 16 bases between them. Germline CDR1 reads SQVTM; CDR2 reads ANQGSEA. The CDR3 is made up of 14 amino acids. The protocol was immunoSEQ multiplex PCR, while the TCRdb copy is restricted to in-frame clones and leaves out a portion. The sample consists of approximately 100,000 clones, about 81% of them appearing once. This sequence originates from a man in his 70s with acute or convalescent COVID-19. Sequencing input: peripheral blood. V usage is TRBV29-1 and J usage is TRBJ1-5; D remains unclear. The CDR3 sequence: CSATEGGVNQPQHF. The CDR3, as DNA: TGCAGCGCCACAGAGGGCGGGGTCAATCAGCCCCAGCATTTT.